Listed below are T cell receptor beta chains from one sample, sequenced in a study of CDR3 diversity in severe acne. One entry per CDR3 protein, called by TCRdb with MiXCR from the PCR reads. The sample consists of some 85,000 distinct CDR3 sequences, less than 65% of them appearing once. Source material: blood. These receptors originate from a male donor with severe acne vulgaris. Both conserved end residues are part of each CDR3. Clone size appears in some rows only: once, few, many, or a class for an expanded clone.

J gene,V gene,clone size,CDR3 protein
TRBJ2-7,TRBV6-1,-,CATSLGRDLSYEQYF
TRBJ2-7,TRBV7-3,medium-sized,CASSFVYEQYF
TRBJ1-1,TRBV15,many,CATSPLWVNSFEAFF
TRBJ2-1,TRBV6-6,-,CASSGQQGPSYNEQFF
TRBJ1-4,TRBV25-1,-,CASLESDGYEKLFF
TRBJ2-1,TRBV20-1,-,CSRTSGGSSYNEQFF
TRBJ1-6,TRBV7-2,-,CASSTQGQGYSPLHF
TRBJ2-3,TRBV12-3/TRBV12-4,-,CASSPSPLDTQYF
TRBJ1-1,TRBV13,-,CASRGDRSNTEAFF
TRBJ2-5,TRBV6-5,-,CASGLERQHEDRETQYF
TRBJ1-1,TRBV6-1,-,CASSEGGFAEAFF
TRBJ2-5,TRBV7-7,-,CASSQTQGGETQYF
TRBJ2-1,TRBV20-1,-,CSVTGGTVHNEQFF
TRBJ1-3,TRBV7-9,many,CASSPQGTDTIYF
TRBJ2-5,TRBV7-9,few,CASSLARGLETQYF
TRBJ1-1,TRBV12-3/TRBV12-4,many,CASSLSGVGTEAFF
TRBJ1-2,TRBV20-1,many,CSASGAGQSYGYTF
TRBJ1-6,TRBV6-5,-,CASSGQGISYNTPLHF
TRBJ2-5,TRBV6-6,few,CASSPSFAETQYF
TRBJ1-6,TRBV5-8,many,CASSLGSLNSPLHF
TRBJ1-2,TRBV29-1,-,CGASDRAVYRYTF
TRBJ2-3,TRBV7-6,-,CASSLPASGRLFTDTQYF
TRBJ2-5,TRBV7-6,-,CASSPLAGEETQYF
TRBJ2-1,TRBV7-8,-,CASSPPSIRLAGGSGEQFF
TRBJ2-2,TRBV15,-,CATSRGLAGGPGGELFF
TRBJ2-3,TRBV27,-,CATLALAGLSDTQYF
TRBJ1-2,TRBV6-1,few,CASSDLRGGYTF
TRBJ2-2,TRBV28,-,CASSFRKIVGTGTGELFF
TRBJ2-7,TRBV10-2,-,CASNLAGGPNEQYF
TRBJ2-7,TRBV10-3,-,CAISLTNYEQYF
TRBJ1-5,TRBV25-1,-,CASSQEGTGGNQPQHF
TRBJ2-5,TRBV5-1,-,CASSRGGETQHF
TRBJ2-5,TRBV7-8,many,CASSLLPGSQETQYF
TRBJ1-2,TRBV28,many,CASSFRDRHGYTF
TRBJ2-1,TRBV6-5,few,CASSYEAWDNEQFF
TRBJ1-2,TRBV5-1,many,CASSWEGQGAIGYTF
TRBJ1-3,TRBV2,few,CASSEGPRGSSGNTIYF
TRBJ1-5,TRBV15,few,CATSRGGTPFPGNQPQHF
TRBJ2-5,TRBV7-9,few,CASSFSGRRPETQYF
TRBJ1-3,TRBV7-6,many,CASSLGIGAGNTIYF
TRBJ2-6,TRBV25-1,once,CASRSDRSGANVLTF
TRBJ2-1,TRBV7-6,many,CASSPYVGSGENNEQFF
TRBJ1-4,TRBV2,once,CASLPGTPGEKLFF
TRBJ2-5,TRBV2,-,CASTLTSGGPHQEAQYF
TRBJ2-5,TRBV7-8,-,CASSTREAQETQYF
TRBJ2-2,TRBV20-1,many,CSASGRADTGELFF
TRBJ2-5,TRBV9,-,CASSVEVGRETQYF
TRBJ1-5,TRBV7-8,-,CASSLLSSAATNQPQHF
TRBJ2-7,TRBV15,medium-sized,CATSSSPLGEQYF
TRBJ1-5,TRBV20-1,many,CSASVLRGQPQHF
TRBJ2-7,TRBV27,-,CASSLLHSPSYEQYF
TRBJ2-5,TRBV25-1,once,CASSEYQETQYF
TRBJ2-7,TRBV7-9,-,CASSHRDRIYEQYF
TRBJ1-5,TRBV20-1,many,CSGNSYNQPQHF
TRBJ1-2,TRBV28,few,CASSFESGYTF
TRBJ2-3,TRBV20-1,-,CSTMTGGTVHNEQYF
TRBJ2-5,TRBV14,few,CASGLAGLETQYF
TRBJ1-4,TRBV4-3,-,CASSPNVATNEKLFF
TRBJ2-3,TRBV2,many,CASRNPLAGVRDTQYF